This TCR beta chain was recorded in a study of cytomegalovirus exposure and HLA in healthy donors listed by TCRdb under 2017. Regarding the complete study: An earlier analysis of around 600 of the donors reported more than 250 Gb of sequence data and 100 million to 130 million unique TCR beta sequences from approximately 180 million T cells. An early release that covered roughly 600 HLA-typed donors contained approximately 320 gigabases of sequencing data and 65 million to 100 million unique TCR sequences. Among the approximately 400 genotyped donors, around 81% belonged to the genetic ancestry cluster associated with self-reported Caucasian donors. The aim of the study was to test whether cataloging public T cell receptors could identify signatures of past pathogen exposure. The study used immunosequencing to profile the T cell repertoires of more than 650 subjects and linked those repertoires to cytomegalovirus serostatus. Besides the first cohort of approximately 710 subjects, a separate validation cohort made up of over 95 different subjects was used. To predict cytomegalovirus infection status, the study combined high-throughput TCR immunosequencing, statistical association of individual TCRs with disease status, and machine learning. To study patterns of TCR occurrence, a later analysis re-analyzed previously published TCR beta repertoires from more than 550 donors and added high-resolution HLA genotyping. In the later analysis, no new phenotypic data were used to find candidate immune exposures; instead, reliance was placed on TCR beta sequences and their occurrence across donors. An earlier analysis of 587 of the donors used high-throughput TCR beta sequencing to judge whether each TCR beta V gene segment behaved as functional or pseudogenic. Alongside the repertoire data, information on donor age, sex, ethnicity and CMV serostatus was compiled. A later genetic analysis used genome-wide SNP genotypes for about three fifths of the roughly 700 donors, treating that subset as a discovery cohort. Every repertoire in the discovery cohort had been generated on one and the same sequencing platform. Both class I and class II loci were covered by HLA typing, at four-digit resolution. The number of donors typed differed by locus, with about 629-630 for A, B, C, DRB1 and DQB1, roughly 520 for DQA1, about 610 for DPA1, and around 450 for DPB1. Five DR-DQ haplotypes were treated as single units for association and clustering because of strong linkage in the cohort. Across some 400 genotyped donors of the cohort, an average of about 220,000 unique TCR beta nucleotide sequences per donor were sequenced, and roughly 18% of those sequences were non-productive. What the study reported, not specific to this receptor: HLA typing was unavailable for some donors at each locus, so association tests used only the typed subset. Compared with the 666-donor mean, donors in an Asian-associated ancestry cluster had fewer N-insertions in productive TCRs, according to a later genetic analysis. Because counts were too low, seventeen rarely observed V segments, including chromosome 9 orphons, were excluded from the earlier analysis of around 590 of the donors. While some public TCRs were present in many individuals, most TCR sequences turned up only very rarely across donors. In a later analysis, several top co-occurrence clusters were reported to appear linked to parvovirus B19, influenza, CMV and Epstein-Barr virus. In the study, 150 to 200 TCR beta chains were listed as associated with cytomegalovirus. Linkage disequilibrium might explain the correlated functional status among segregating V segments, but an unknown experimental factor could not be ruled out. Broadly in line with IMGT annotations, most TCR beta V segments showed up in productive rearrangements about 87% or about 30% of the time in an earlier analysis of 450 to 750 of the donors. In a later analysis, HLA-associated TCR beta chains were found to be more clonally expanded and to have lower generation probabilities than equally common non-associated chains. CMV serostatus was the only immune exposure information available for the cohort. Most CMV-associated TCR beta chains appeared to be HLA-restricted in a later analysis, and the HLA associations seemed to be driven largely by CMV exposure. According to a later analysis, TCR association rates differed among HLA loci, with DRB1 alleles showing the most associated TCRs and HLA-C alleles showing the fewest. A cluster of highly shared sequence variants was judged likely to represent a technical artifact of the sequencing pipeline. In this cohort, only TCR beta chains were sequenced, and detectable features were limited by the absence of alpha or paired-chain data. When HLA alleles, especially DR and DQ, strongly co-occurred, TCR associations were difficult to assign to individual alleles. A later analysis associated some 17,000 TCR beta sequences with specific HLA alleles at a false discovery rate of 0.05. The authors suggested that the approach could potentially be extended to other disease states and immunological phenotypes. In vitro tests confirmed that three of the cytomegalovirus-associated TCR beta chains recognize cytomegalovirus antigens. A further reported finding was that TCR beta sequences accurately predicted the HLA-A and HLA-B alleles for most subjects in the first cohort. Cytomegalovirus status was reported to be diagnosed by the classifier with high specificity and sensitivity in both the original and validation cohorts. The 87-base-pair reads could not distinguish some IMGT-functional V segments, including TRBV6-2 and TRBV6-3, so those segments were excluded. A later genetic analysis associated a missense DCLRE1C variant with V-gene and J-gene trimming of TCR beta chains, and an independent cohort replicated the association. Presence/absence analyses assumed roughly uniform sequencing depth across donors, an assumption that may not hold.

Measured from the cysteine to the phenylalanine, the CDR3 is 16 residues long. Only the CDR3 portion is preserved as DNA: 48 bases, with reading frame beginning at the first base. CDR1 and CDR2, per the germline V gene (reference sequence), are MNHEY and SMNVEV. Trimming at the junction amounts to 6 bases on V and 0 bases on J, and the germline ends lie 15 bases apart. Receptor libraries were prepared by the immunoSEQ multiplex PCR assay. The multiplex PCR relied on a mix of 60 forward primers for TCR Vbeta segments and 13 reverse primers for TCR Jbeta segments. The CDR3 region of rearranged TCR beta genes was amplified from genomic DNA by a multiplex PCR assay. Amplified TCR beta libraries were sequenced as 87-base-pair reads on the Illumina HiSeq System. Concerning the study's data processing: In a later analysis, 80 million or so unique TCR beta chains were counted across the approximately 670 repertoires, and roughly 11 million of these chains were shared by at least two donors. Raw reads were error-corrected and collapsed into unique sequences by a nearest-neighbor algorithm in which closely related sequences were merged to remove PCR and sequencing errors. V, D and J gene segments were assigned by aligning CDR3 sequences to IMGT reference sequences. For a sequence to be retained, a match of at least six nucleotides to both a V gene segment and a J gene segment was required. Rearrangements were classified as productive when the CDR3 lacked stop codons and remained in frame with V and J, and all other rearrangements were classified as non-productive. Following IMGT convention, CDR3 was defined as the stretch from the second conserved V-encoded cysteine up to the conserved J-encoded phenylalanine. The earlier analysis of some 580 of the donors excluded any sequence lacking an unambiguous match to a single V gene segment. In an earlier analysis of some 590 of the donors, a V segment was called functional when productive rearrangements were above 56.7%, and segregating when the standard deviation between donors exceeded 5%. A statistical classification framework was built for diagnosing cytomegalovirus status from the catalog of TCR beta chain sequences. V and J gene assignment, in a later analysis, came from comparing TCR nucleotide sequences with IMGT/GENE-DB human TR gene sequences. A later analysis assigned CDR3 sequences and most-parsimonious VDJ recombination scenarios with the TCRdist pipeline. In a later analysis, every TCR beta chain was defined by the combination of its CDR3 amino acid sequence and its V-gene family, and reads without a unique V-gene family were dropped. A later analysis removed 500 to 650 highly shared, low-generation-probability nucleotide sequences to deal with suspected cross-contamination and a sequencing artifact. In a later analysis, a clonal expansion index was calculated for each public chain from normalized within-repertoire ranks of inferred template counts. In a later analysis, generation probabilities were computed with a VDJ recombination model fitted to out-of-frame rearrangements, and the resulting probabilities were checked against IGoR. In a later analysis, hypergeometric tests were used to score TCR-TCR, TCR-HLA and TCR-CMV co-occurrence, with a repertoire-size bias correction applied to TCR pairs. A later analysis estimated false discovery rates by permuting HLA or CMV assignments 20 times. In a later analysis, co-occurring TCRs were grouped using DBSCAN, with TCRdist sequence similarity added in when clustering inside HLA-allele-positive subsets. For co-occurrence clustering, repertoires with fewer than 30,000 or more than 120,000 public chains were excluded, along with a handful of repertoires with anomalous nucleotide sharing. Held by TCRdb, this immuneACCESS table contains in-frame sequences only and omits some clones. Under half of the omission traces to an unresolved V gene where checked; the cause of the rest is unknown. Clonal size and the V and J genes are those of that table, whereas D and trimming came from the DNA. The sample table holds about 150,000 clones, of which approximately 85% were seen once. The top ten hold 2% to 2.5% of the sample.

The cohort comprised around 690 healthy bone marrow donors. All cohort members were sampled while nominally healthy, although unrecorded immune exposures were likely present. The donor tested CMV seronegative, placing the donor among the 352 seronegative members of the cohort. Every donor gave a peripheral blood sample, and the peripheral blood mononuclear cells from that sample were used for TCR beta sequencing. Genomic DNA extraction from the blood cell samples was performed with the Qiagen DNeasy Blood Extraction Kit. This clone occurred a few times. Its antigen is still unknown. Base qualities are not at hand, and no much larger clone is one base apart.

The receptor's source is a young woman in good health and CMV-seronegative. Sequenced sample: PBMCs. The sequence is built from TRBV27 and TRBJ1-5, with TRBD1 as a weak D call on 5 bases. The DNA sequence is given as TGTGCCAGCAGCCAACGGACACCATATAGCAATCAGCCCCAGCATTTT. This codes for CASSQRTPYSNQPQHF.